The entry that follows covers one TCR beta chain sequence. What it binds is unknown. Other DNA sequences in this specimen translate into the identical CDR3. This specimen comes from a study of shared clonotypes between healthy human individuals. Overall study: A couple of women and a few men aged 18 to 49 served as donors. Study findings and constraints: Rarefaction curves obtained for sorted subsets showed sequencing incomplete despite large depth. Few donors limited the genetic and exposure-history diversity represented.

The V end was cut by 1 base, the J end by 2 bases, with 2 bases between. Germline V gene sequence: CDR1 MGHRA, CDR2 YSYEKL. The length of the CDR3 is 12 residues. At deep level, the assay was performed. Assay used: immunoSEQ multiplex PCR; TCRdb lists only in-frame clones, some missing. This table holds 2 million to 2.5 million clones, around 92% found once. What was sequenced was naive CD4+ T cells from PBMCs. The subset was: CD45RA+ positively selected. The sequence was collected from a man younger than 35 in good health. Some clones in this sample may be carry-over from other donors' samples. V usage is TRBV4-1 and J usage is TRBJ1-2; the D is unclear. DNA for the CDR3: TGCGCCAGCAGCCAAGGGAACTATGGCTACACCTTC. It specifies CASSQGNYGYTF.